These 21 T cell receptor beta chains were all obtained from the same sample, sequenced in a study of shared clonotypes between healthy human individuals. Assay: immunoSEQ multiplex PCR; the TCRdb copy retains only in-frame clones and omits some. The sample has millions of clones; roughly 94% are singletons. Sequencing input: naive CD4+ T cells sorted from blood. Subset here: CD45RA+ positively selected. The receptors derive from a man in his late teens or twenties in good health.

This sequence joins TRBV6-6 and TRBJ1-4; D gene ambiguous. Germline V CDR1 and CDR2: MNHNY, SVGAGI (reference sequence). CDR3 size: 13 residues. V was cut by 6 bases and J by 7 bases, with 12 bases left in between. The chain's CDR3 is CASSQPGGEKLFF. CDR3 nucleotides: TGTGCCAGCAGCCAACCGGGAGGTGAAAAACTGTTTTTT.

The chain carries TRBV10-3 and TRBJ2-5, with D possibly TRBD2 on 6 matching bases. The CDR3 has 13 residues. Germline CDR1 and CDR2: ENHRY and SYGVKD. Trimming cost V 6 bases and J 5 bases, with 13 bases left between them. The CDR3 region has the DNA TGTGCCATCAGCCCGACTAGTTTTGAGACCCAGTACTTC. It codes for CAISPTSFETQYF.

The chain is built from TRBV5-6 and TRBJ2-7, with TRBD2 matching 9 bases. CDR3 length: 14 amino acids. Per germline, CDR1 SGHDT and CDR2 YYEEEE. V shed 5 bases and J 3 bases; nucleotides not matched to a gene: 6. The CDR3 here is CASRQAGGIYEQYF. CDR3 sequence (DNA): TGTGCCAGCAGACAAGCGGGGGGAATCTACGAGCAGTACTTC. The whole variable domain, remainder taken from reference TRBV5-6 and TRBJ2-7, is DAGVTQSPTHLIKTRGQQVTLRCSPKSGHDTVSWYQQALGQGPQFIFQYYEEEERQRGNFPDRFSGHQFPNYSSELNVNALLLGDSALYLCASRQAGGIYEQYFGPGTRLTVT.

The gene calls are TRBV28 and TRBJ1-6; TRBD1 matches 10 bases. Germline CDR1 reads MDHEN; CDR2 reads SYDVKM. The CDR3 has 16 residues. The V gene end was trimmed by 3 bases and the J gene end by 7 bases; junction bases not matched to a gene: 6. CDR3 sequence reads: CASSLRKGQGNSPLHF. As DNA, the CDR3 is TGTGCCAGCAGTTTGCGGAAGGGACAGGGGAATTCACCCCTCCACTTT. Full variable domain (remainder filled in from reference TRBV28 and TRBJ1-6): DVKVTQSSRYLVKRTGEKVFLECVQDMDHENMFWYRQDPGLGLRLIYFSYDVKMKEKGDIPEGYSVSREKKERFSLILESASTNQTSMYLCASSLRKGQGNSPLHFGNGTRLTVT.

Here the CDR3 DNA reads TGTGCCACCAGCAGAATACCGGACAGGGCCACCTACGAGCAGTACTTC. This codes for CATSRIPDRATYEQYF. The chain is built from TRBV15 and TRBJ2-7, with TRBD1 matching over 8 bases. The CDR3 has 16 amino acids. J gave up 2 bases and V 2 bases, and 8 bases lay outside the gene matches. The germline V gene has CDR1 LNHNV and CDR2 YYDKDF (reference sequence).

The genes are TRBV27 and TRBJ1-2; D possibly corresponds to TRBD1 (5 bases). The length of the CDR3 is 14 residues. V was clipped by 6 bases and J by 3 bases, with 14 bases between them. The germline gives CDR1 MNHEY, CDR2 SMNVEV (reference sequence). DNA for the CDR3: TGTGCCAGCAGCCCGTGGGGCAAGGACTATGGCTACACCTTC. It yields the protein CASSPWGKDYGYTF.

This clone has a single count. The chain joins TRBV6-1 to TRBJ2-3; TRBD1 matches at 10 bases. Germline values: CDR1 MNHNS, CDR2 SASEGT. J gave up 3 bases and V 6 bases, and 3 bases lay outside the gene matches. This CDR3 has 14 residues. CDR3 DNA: TGTGCCAGCAGCCGGGGACAGGGGACAGATACGCAGTATTTT. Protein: CASSRGQGTDTQYF.

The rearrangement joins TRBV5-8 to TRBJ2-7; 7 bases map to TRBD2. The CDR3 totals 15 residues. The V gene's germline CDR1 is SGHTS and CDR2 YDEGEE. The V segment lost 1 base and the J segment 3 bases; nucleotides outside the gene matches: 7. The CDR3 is CASSLKAGVNYEQYF. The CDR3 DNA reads TGTGCCAGCAGCTTGAAGGCGGGAGTAAACTACGAGCAGTACTTC.

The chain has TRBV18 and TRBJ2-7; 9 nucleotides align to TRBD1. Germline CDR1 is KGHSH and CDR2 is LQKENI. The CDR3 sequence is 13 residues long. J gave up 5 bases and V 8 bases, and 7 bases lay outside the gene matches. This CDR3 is CASARGQGNEQYF. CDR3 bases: TGTGCCAGCGCCCGAGGACAGGGGAACGAGCAGTACTTC.

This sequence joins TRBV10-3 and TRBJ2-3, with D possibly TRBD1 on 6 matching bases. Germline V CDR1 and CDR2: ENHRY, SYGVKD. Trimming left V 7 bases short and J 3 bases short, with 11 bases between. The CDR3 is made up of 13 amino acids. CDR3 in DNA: TGTGCCATCAAGGGCAGGGGAACAGATACGCAGTATTTT. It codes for CAIKGRGTDTQYF.

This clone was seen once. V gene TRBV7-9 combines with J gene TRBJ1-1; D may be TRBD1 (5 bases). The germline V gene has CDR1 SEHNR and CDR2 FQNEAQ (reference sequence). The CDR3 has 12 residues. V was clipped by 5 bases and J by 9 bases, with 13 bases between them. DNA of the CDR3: TGTGCCAGCAGCCCTACGGGACTCCAAGCTTTCTTT. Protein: CASSPTGLQAFF.

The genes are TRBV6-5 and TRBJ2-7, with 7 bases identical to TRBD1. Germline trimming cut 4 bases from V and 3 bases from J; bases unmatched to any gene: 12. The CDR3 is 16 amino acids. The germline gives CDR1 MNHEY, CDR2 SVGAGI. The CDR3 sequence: CASSSIRQGRNYEQYF. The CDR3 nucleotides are TGTGCCAGCAGTTCGATTCGACAGGGTCGGAACTACGAGCAGTACTTC.

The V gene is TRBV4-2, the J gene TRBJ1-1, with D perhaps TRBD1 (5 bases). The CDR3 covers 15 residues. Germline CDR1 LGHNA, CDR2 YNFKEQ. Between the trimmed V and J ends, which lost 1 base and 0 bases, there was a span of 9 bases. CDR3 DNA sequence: TGTGCCAGCAGCCAAGTAACAGGAGTGAACACTGAAGCTTTCTTT. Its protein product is CASSQVTGVNTEAFF.

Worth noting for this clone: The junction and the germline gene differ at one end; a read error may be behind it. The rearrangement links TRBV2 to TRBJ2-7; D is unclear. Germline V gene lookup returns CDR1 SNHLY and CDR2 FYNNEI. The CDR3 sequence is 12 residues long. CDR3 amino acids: CASRVVSHEQYF. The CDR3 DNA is TGTGCCAGCAGGGTTGTCTCCCACGAGCAGTACTTC.

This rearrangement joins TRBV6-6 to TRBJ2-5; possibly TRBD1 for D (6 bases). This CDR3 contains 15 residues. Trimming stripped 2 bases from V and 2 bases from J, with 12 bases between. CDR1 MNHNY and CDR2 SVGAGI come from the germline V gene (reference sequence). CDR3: CASSYPSGAQETQYF. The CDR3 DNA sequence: TGTGCCAGCAGTTACCCCTCAGGGGCTCAAGAGACCCAGTACTTC.

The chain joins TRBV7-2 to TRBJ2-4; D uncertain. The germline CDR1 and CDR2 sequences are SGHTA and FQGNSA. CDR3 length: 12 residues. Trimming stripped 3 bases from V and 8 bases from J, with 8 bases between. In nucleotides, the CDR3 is TGTGCCAGCAGCTTCCCTGGGGACATTCAGTACTTC. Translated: CASSFPGDIQYF. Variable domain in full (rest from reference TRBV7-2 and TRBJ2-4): GAGVSQSPSNKVTEKGKDVELRCDPISGHTALYWYRQSLGQGLEFLIYFQGNSAPDKSGLPSDRFSAERTGGSVSTLTIQRTQQEDSAVYLCASSFPGDIQYFGAGTRLSVL.

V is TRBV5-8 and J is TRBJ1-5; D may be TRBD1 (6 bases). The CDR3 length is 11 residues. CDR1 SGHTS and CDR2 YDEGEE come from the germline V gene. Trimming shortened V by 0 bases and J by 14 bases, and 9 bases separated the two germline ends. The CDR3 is CASSLVGAKHF. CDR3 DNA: TGTGCCAGCAGCTTGGTGGGGGCTAAGCATTTT.

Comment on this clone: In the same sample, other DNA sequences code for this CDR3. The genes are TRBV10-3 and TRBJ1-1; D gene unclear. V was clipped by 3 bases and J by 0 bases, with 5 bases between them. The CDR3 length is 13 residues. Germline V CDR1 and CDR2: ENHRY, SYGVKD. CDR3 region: CAISDRMNTEAFF. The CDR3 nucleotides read TGTGCCATCAGTGACAGGATGAACACTGAAGCTTTCTTT.

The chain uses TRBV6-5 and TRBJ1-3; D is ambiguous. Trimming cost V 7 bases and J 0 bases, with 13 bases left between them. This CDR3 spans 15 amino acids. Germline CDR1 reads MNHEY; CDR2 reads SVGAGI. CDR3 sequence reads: CASTKARNSGNTIYF. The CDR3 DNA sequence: TGTGCCAGCACTAAGGCAAGGAACTCTGGAAACACCATATATTTT.

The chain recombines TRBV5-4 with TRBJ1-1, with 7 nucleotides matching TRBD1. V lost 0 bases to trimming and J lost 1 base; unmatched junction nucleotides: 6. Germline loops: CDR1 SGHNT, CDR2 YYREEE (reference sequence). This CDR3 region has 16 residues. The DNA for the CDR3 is TGTGCCAGCAGCTTGGAACAGGGGACCGCGAACACTGAAGCTTTCTTT. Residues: CASSLEQGTANTEAFF.

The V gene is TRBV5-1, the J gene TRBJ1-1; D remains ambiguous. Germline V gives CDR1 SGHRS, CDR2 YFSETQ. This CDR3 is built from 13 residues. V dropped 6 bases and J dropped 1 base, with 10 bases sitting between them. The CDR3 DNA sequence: TGCGCCAGCAACCCGGGTTCGAACACTGAAGCTTTCTTT. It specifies CASNPGSNTEAFF.